Listed here is a single TCR beta chain. Antigen specificity is unknown. This CDR3 spans 14 amino acids. The V and J ends lost 4 bases and 6 bases, in that order; junction bases with no gene match: 7. Germline V gene data show CDR1 as SGHRS and CDR2 as YFSETQ. Specified treatment: 15 to 20 received Ad26.COV2.S at low or high dose, single or two shots; several received placebo; per-sample allocation not given. Day 63 following the first vaccine or placebo injection was when the samples were taken. Vaccination employed an Ad26 vector expressing the Wuhan-strain SARS-CoV-2 spike. This specimen comes from a study of Ad26.COV2.S vaccination and SARS-CoV-2 variants. The study's findings and limits: Using TCR breadth and depth analyses may have led to underestimated total T cell responses.

The repertoire was sequenced with immunoSEQ multiplex PCR; TCRdb's copy has only in-frame clones and lacks some. The repertoire holds some 320,000 clones, around four fifths seen once, with under 2.5% in the top ten. This sequence joins TRBV5-1 and TRBJ1-2; TRBD1 aligns across 9 bases. Material: peripheral blood, obtained in a trial of Ad26.COV2.S vaccine versus placebo. The clonotype was recovered from a person aged 18-65 years who received the Ad26.COV2.S COVID-19 vaccine or a placebo. The CDR3 DNA reads TGCGCCAGCAGCCCTCCGGGACAGGGCAATGGCTACACCTTC. Its protein is CASSPPGQGNGYTF. The full variable domain, with the rest looked up from reference TRBV5-1 and TRBJ1-2, is KAGVTQTPRYLIKTRGQQVTLSCSPISGHRSVSWYQQTPGQGLQFLFEYFSETQRNKGNFPGRFSGRQFSNSRSEMNVSTLELGDSALYLCASSPPGQGNGYTFGSGTRLTVV.